The text below deals with one TCR beta chain. This entry belongs to a study of blood T cell repertoires in COVID-19. Sequencing used immunoSEQ multiplex PCR; TCRdb keeps in-frame clones, though not all of them. The sample includes about 270,000 clones, 75% to 90% of them seen just once. Sequences were obtained from PBMCs or T cells enriched from blood (not recorded which). The source of this sequence is a woman in her late teens or twenties who had recovered from COVID-19.

CDR3 sequence (DNA): TGTGCCAGCAGCTGGGGGGGCAACCCCCCAGATACGCAGTATTTT. This translates into CASSWGGNPPDTQYF. The chain has TRBV14 and TRBJ2-3; D possibly corresponds to TRBD2 (7 bases). The germline CDR1 and CDR2 sequences are SGHDN and FVKESK. The length of the CDR3 is 15 residues. V lost 5 bases to trimming and J lost 4 bases, with 16 bases between them.